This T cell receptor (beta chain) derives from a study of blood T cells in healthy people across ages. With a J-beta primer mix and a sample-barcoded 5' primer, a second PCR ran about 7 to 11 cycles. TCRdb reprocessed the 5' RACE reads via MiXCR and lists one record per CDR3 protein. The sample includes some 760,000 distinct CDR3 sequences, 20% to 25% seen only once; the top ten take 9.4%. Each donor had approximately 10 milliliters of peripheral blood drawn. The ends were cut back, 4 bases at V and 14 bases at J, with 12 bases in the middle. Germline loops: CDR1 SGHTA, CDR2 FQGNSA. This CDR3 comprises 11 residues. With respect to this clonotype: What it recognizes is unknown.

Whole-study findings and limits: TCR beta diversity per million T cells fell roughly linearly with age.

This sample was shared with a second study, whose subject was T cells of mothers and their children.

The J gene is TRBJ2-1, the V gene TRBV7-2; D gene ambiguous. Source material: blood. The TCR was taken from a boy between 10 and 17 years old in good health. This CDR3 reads CASSSFGEEFF. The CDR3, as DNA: TGTGCCAGCAGCTCCTTTGGCGAGGAGTTCTTC.